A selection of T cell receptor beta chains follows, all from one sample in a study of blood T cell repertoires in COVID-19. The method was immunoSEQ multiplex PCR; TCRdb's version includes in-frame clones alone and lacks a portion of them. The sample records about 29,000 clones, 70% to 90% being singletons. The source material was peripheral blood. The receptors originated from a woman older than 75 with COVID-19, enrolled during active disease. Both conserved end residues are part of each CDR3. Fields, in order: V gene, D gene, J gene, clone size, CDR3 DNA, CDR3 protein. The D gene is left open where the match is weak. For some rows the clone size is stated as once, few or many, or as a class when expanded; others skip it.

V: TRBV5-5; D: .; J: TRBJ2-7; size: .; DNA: TGTGCCAGCAGGAGGGACTACGAGCAGTACTTC; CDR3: CASRRDYEQYF
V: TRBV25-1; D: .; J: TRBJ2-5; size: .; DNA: TGTGCCAGCAGTGAAAGCAGGTTGCAAGAGACCCAGTACTTC; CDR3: CASSESRLQETQYF
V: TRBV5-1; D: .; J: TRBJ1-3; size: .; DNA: TGCGCCAGCAGGCTGGACACGAGCTCTGGAAACACCATATATTTT; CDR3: CASRLDTSSGNTIYF
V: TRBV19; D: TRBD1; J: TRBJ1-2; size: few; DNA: TGTGCCAGTAGTATAGATGGGACAGCTTATGGCTACACCTTC; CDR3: CASSIDGTAYGYTF
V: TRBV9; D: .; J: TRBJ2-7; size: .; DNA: TGTGCCAGCAGCGTAGAAGGGGCGGGGTCCCACGAGCAGTACTTC; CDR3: CASSVEGAGSHEQYF
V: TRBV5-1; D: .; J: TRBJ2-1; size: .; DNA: TGCGCCAGCAGCTTGAAGGGCGGGTTCATTAGTGAGCAGTTCTTC; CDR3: CASSLKGGFISEQFF
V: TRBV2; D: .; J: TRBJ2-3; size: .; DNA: TGTGCCAGCAGTGAAGGGCCAGATACGCAGTATTTT; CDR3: CASSEGPDTQYF
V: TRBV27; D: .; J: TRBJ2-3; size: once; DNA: TGTGCCAGCAGTACCCCCAGGAGTGAGGGTGGGGATACGCAGTATTTT; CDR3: CASSTPRSEGGDTQYF
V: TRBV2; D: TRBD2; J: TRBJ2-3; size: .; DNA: TGTGCCAGCAGTGTCCCAGCGGGGGGCCATCCTCTTAGCACAGATACGCAGTATTTT; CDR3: CASSVPAGGHPLSTDTQYF
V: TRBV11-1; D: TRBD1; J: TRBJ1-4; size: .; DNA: TGTGCCAGCAGCTTAACAGGGGTGACTAATGAAAAACTGTTTTTT; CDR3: CASSLTGVTNEKLFF
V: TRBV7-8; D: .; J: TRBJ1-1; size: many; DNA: TGTGCCAGCAGCCAAGGGGCGGCTGAAGCTTTCTTT; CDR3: CASSQGAAEAFF
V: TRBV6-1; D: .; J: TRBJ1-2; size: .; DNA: TGTGCCAGCAGTGAAGTCGGGGGACCTATAGGTGGCTACACCTTC; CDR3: CASSEVGGPIGGYTF
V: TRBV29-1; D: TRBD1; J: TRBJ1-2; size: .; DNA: TGCAGCGTTGAACCGCGGGGGACAGGGGAAGGCTACACCTTC; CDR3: CSVEPRGTGEGYTF
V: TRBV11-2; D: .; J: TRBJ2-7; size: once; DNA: TGTGCCAGCAGCTCCTCAGACGGGTTTACCTACGAGCAGTACTTC; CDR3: CASSSSDGFTYEQYF
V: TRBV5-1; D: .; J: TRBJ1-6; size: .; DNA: TGCGCCAGCAGTTTGGGTCTAGGCGAGTCACCCCTCCACTTT; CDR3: CASSLGLGESPLHF
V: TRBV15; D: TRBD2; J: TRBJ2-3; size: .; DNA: TGTGCCACCAGCATGCGGGGGGCGGATACGCAGTATTTT; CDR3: CATSMRGADTQYF
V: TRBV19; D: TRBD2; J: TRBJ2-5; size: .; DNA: TGTGCCAGTAGTCTTCGACTAGCGGGGGTGGAGACCCAGTACTTC; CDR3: CASSLRLAGVETQYF
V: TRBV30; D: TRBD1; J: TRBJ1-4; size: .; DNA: TGTGCCTGGAGAGACAGGGACGAAAAACTGTTTTTT; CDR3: CAWRDRDEKLFF
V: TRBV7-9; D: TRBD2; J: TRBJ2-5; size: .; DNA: TGTGCCAGCAGCTTAAAGGGCGGGGGGCGAGAAGAGACCCAGTACTTC; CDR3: CASSLKGGGREETQYF
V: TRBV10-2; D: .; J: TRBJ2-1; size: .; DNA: TGCGCCAGCAGTGAGTCGGCCCTTTGGGGGGGCGGTGAGCAGTTCTTC; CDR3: CASSESALWGGGEQFF
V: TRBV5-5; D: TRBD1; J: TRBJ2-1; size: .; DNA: TGTGCCAGCATCCGGTCGGGACAGGGTTTCAATGAGCAGTTCTTC; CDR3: CASIRSGQGFNEQFF
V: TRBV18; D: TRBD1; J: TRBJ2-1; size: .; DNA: TGTGCCAGCTCACCAAACAGGGGGAATGAGCAGTTCTTC; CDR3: CASSPNRGNEQFF
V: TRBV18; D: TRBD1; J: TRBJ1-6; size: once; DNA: TGTGCCAGCTCACCTCTCATGGGACAGGGGAATTCACCCCTCCACTTT; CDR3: CASSPLMGQGNSPLHF
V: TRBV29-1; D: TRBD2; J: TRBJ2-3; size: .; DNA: TGCAGCGTCACCGGGACTAGCGGGACTAGCACAGATACGCAGTATTTT; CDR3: CSVTGTSGTSTDTQYF
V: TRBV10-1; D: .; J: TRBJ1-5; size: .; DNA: TGCGCCAGCAGTGAGATTAGGGGAAATCAGCCCCAGCATTTT; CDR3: CASSEIRGNQPQHF
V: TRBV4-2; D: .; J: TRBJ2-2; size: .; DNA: TGTGCCAGCAGCCAAGAGGGGGGAAACACCGGGGAGCTGTTTTTT; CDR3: CASSQEGGNTGELFF
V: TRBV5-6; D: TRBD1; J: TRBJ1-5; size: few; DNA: TGTGCCAGCAGCGGGACAGGGACCAATCAGCCCCAGCATTTT; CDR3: CASSGTGTNQPQHF
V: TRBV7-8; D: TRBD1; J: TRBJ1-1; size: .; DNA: TGTGCCAGCAGCTTAGAGGGAAGGACAGGGACTCGGAACACTGAAGCTTTCTTT; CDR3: CASSLEGRTGTRNTEAFF
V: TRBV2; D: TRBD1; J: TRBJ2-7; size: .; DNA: TGTGCCAGCAGTAATCAGGGGGCGAACAGCGAGCAGTACTTC; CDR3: CASSNQGANSEQYF
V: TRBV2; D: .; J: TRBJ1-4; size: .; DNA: TGTGCCAGCAGGGGAGACAGGTCGACGGGTGAAAAACTGTTTTTT; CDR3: CASRGDRSTGEKLFF
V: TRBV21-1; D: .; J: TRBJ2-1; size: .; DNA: TGTGCCAGCAGCGGTCGACACCATTCCGACAATGAGCAGTTCTTC; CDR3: CASSGRHHSDNEQFF
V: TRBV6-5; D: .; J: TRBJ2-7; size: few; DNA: TGTGCCAGCAGTTACCGGGACATCGGCACCTACGAGCAGTACTTC; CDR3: CASSYRDIGTYEQYF
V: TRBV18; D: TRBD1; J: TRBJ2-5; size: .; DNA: TGTGCCAGCTCACCACGGAGACCCCGAGACAGGGTGGAGACCCAGTACTTC; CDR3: CASSPRRPRDRVETQYF
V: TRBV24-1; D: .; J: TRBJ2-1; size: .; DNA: TGTGCCACCAGTGATTCCAGGGTCAATGAGCAGTTCTTC; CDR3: CATSDSRVNEQFF
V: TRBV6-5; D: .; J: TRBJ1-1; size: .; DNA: TGTGCCAGCAGTTACTCCGAGGCGGCCCAAGCTTTCTTT; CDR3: CASSYSEAAQAFF
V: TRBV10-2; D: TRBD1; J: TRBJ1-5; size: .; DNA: TGCGCCAGCAGATCCGGGACAGGGAGCAATCAGCCCCAGCATTTT; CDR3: CASRSGTGSNQPQHF
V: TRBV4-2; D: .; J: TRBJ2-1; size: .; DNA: TGTGCCAGCAGCCAGAGGGGGCGGGGGGCCGTTAGCTCCTACAATGAGCAGTTCTTC; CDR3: CASSQRGRGAVSSYNEQFF